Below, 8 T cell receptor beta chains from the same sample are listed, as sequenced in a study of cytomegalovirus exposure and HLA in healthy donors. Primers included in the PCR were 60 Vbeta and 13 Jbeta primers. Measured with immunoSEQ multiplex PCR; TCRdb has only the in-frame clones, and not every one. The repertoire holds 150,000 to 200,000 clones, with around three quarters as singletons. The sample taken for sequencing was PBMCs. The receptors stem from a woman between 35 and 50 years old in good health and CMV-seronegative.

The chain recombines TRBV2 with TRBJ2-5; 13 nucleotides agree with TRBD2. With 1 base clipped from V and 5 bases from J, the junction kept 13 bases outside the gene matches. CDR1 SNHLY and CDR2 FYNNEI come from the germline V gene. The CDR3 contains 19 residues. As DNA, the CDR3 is TGTGCCAGCAGTGAAGGGATCCAACTAGCGGGAGGGTTGGGGGAGACCCAGTACTTC. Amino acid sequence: CASSEGIQLAGGLGETQYF.

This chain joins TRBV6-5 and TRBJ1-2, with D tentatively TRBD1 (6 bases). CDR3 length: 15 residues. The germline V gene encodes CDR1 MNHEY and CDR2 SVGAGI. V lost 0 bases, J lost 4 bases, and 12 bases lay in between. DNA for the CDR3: TGTGCCAGCAGTTACTCCCCCGAGGGGGTCTATGGCTACACCTTC. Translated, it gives CASSYSPEGVYGYTF.

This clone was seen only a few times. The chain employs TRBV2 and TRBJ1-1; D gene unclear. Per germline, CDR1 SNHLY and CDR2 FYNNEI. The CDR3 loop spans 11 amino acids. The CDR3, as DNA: TGTGCGAGGAGTGAGGCATACGAAGCTTTCTTT. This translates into CARSEAYEAFF.

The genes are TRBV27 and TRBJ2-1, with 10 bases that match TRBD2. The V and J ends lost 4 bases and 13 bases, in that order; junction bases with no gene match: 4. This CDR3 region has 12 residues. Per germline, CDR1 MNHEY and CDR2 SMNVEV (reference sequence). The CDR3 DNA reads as TGTGCCAGCAGTTCCGGACTAGCGGCCCAGTTCTTC. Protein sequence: CASSSGLAAQFF.

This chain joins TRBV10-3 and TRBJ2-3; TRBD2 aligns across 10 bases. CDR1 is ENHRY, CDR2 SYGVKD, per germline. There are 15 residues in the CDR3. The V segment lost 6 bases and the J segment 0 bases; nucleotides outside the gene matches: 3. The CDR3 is CAISRTSGSTDTQYF. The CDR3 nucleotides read TGTGCCATCAGCCGGACTAGCGGTAGCACAGATACGCAGTATTTT.

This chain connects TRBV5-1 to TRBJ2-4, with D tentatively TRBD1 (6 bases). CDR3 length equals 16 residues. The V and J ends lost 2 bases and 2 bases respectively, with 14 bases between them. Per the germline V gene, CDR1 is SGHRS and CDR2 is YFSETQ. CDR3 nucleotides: TGCGCCAGCAGCTTTGGGGGCCCCTCTACCAAAAACATTCAGTACTTC. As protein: CASSFGGPSTKNIQYF.

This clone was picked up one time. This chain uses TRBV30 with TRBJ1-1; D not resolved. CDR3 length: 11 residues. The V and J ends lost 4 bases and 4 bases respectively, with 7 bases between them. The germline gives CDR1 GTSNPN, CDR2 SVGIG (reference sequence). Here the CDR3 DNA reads TGTGCCTGGATAGGGAGCACTGAAGCTTTCTTT. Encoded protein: CAWIGSTEAFF.

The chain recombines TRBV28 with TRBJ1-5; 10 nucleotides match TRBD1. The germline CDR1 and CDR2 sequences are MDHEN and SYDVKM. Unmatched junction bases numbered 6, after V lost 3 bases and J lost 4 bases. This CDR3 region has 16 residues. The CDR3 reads CASSFRRGQGNQPQHF. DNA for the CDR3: TGTGCCAGCAGTTTTCGGAGGGGACAGGGGAATCAGCCCCAGCATTTT. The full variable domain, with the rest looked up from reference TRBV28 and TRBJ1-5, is DVKVTQSSRYLVKRTGEKVFLECVQDMDHENMFWYRQDPGLGLRLIYFSYDVKMKEKGDIPEGYSVSREKKERFSLILESASTNQTSMYLCASSFRRGQGNQPQHFGDGTRLSIL.